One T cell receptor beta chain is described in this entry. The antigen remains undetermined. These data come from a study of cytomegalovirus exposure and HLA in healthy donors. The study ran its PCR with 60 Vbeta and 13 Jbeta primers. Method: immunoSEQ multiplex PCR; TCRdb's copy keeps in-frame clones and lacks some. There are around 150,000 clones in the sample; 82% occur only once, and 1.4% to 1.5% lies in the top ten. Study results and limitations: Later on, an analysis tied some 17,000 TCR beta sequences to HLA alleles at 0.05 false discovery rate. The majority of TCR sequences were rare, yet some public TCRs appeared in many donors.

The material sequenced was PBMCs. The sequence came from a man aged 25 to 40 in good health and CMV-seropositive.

DNA of the CDR3: TGTGCCAGCTCTCAGGCAGGGACTGGGGCCAACGTCCTGACTTTC. Translated, it gives CASSQAGTGANVLTF. The chain links TRBV18 to TRBJ2-6; possibly TRBD1 for D (5 bases). V gave up 6 bases and J gave up 2 bases, with 11 bases separating them. CDR1 KGHSH and CDR2 LQKENI come from the germline V gene. The CDR3 covers 15 residues.